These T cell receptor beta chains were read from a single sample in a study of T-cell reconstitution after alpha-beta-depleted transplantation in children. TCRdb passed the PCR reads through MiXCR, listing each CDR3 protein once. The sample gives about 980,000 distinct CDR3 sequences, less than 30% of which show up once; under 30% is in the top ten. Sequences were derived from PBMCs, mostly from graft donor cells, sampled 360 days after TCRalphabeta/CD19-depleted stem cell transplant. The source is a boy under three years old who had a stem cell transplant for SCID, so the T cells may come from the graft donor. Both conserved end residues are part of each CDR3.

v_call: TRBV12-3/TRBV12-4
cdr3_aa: CASSLSGTFRADTQYF

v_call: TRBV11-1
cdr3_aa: CASSLVGHRDAENYEQYF

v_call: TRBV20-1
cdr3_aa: CSARRDTGELFF

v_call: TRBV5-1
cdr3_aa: CASSFLRRNTGELFF

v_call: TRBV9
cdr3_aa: CASSVYLADGELFF

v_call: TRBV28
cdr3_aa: CASRIWASREGNTEAFF

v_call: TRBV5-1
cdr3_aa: CASSLGQGLHEQYF

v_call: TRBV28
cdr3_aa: CASSPRDRTGEQYF

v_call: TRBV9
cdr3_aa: CASSAQPRDTEAFF

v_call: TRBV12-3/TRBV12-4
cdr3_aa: CASSLAGSRTGELFF

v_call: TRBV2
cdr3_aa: CASKVSTDTQYF

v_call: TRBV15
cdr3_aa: CATSTPGLGGYTF

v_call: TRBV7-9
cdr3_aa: CASSSDRSDTQYF

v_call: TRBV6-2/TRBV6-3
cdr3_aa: CASSSATRAGYEQYF